This T cell receptor (beta chain) was identified during a study of blood T cells in healthy people across ages. Peripheral blood was drawn, approximately 10 milliliters per donor. Then a second PCR, running about 7 to 11 cycles, was carried out with a sample-barcoded 5' primer and a J-beta primer mix. Each cDNA was tagged by a template-switch adaptor containing 12 random nucleotides. A single record per CDR3 protein comes from TCRdb applying MiXCR to the 5' RACE reads. Of more than 550,000 distinct CDR3 sequences detected, about a fifth appear once; the ten largest clones hold about 22%. This receptor was identified in a man between 65 and 79 years old in good health. Sequencing used blood.

CDR3: CSARDRLGSGVIDEQYF. DNA of the CDR3: TGCAGTGCTAGAGATAGGCTAGGGAGCGGGGTAATCGACGAGCAGTACTTC. The V gene is TRBV20-1, the J gene TRBJ2-7; 7 nucleotides line up with TRBD2. From germline, CDR1 is DFQATT and CDR2 SNEGSKA (reference sequence). Trimming took 0 bases from V and 5 from J; bases not matched to a gene: 16. CDR3 length: 17 residues.